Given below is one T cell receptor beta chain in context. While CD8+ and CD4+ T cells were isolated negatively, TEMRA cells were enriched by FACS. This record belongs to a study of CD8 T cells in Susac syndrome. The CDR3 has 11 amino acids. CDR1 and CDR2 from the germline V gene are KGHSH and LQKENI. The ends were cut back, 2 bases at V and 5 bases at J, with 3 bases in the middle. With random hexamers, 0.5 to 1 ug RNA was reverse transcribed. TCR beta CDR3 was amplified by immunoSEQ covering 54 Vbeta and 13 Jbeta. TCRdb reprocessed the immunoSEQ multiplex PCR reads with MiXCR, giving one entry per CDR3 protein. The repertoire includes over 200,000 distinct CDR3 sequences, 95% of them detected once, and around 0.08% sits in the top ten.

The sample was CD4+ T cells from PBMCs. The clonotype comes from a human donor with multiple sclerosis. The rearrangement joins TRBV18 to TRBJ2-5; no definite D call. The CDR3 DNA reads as TGTGCCAGCTCACCAATGGAGACCCAGTACTTC. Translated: CASSPMETQYF.